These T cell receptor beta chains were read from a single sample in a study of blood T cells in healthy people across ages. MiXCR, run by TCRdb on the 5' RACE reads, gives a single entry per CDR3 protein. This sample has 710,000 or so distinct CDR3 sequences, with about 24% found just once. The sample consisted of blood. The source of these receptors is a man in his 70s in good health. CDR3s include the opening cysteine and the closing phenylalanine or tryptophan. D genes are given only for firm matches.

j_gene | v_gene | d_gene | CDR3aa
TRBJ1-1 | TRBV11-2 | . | CASSLVLGGGTEAFF
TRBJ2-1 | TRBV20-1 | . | CSAKKQGDEQFF
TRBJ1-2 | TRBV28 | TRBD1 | CASSRPRTGDLYGYTF
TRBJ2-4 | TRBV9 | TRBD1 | CASSERQGDGSIQYF
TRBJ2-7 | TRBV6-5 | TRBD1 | CASRQGQGYYEQYF
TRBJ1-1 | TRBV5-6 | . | CASSLVAVSGWDEAFF
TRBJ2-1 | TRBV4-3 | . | CASSPSFAGRGYNEQFF
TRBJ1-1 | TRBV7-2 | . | CASSLAGGSMNTEAFF
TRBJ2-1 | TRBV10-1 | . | CATSRGPYEQFF
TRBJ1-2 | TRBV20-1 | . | CSATPGMYGYTF
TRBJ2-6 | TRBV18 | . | CASSSIGAGANVLTF
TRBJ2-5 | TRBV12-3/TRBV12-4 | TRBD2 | CASTPSGGVQETQYF
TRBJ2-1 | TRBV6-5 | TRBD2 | CASSYGRALNEQFF
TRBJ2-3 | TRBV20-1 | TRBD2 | CSASIAGLEAQYF
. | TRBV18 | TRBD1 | CASSRTGITYEQYF
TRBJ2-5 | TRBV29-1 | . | CSGFGSQETQYF
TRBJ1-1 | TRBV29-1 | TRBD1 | CSVELLLYGQGGTEAFF
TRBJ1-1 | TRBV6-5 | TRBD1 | CASSRDRVEGAFF
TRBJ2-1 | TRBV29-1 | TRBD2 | CSVGAGGSYNEQFF
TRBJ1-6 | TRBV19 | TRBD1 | CASRPTQGASNSPLHF
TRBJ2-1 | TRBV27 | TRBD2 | CARGVVSSGRKNEQFF
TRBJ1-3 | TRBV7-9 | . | CASSLTRDTIYF
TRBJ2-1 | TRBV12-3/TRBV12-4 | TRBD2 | CASSVGTTYNEQFF
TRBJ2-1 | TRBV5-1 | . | CASSLAGYLGNEQFF
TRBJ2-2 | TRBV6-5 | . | CASSIFSLGELFF
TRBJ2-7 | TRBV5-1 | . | CASSLLQGHNEQYF
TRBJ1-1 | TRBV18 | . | CASSSSQGNTEAFF
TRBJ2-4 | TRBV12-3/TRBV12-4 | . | CASKPRRGVNIQYF
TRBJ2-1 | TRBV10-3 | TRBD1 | CAISVGQGEYNEQFF
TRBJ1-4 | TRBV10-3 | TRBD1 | CATAEPPGQREKLFF
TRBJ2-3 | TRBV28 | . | CASSLGFQITDTQYF
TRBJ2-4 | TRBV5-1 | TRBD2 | CASSWEGPAKNIQYF
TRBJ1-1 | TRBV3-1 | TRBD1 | CASSHRRTGLTLEAFF
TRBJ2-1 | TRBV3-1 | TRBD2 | CASSPSAGEGRNEQFF
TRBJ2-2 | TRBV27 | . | CASSFRWNTGELFF
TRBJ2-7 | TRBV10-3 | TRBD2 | CAISGGTSGYEQYF
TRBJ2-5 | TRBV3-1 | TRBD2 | CASSPRLGSGQETQYF
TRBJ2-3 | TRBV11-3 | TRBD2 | CASSLGTSVADTQYF
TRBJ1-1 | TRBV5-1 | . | CASRSVGERNTEAFF